Listed here are 29 T cell receptor beta chains from one sample, sequenced in a study of CD8 T cells in Susac syndrome. RNA was extracted with the RNeasy kit, and a quantity of about 0.45 to 1 ug was reverse transcribed using random hexamers. Via MiXCR, TCRdb re-called the immunoSEQ multiplex PCR reads, giving one row per CDR3 protein. The sample shows about 130,000 distinct CDR3 sequences, about 95% of them seen only once. Source material: CD4+ T cells from PBMCs. All receptors derive from a human donor in good health.

V is TRBV20-1 and J is TRBJ2-5, with no clear D. Germline CDR1 is DFQATT and CDR2 is SNEGSKA (reference sequence). V lost 5 bases and J 5 bases, leaving 9 bases between the germline ends. The CDR3 has 11 amino acids. For the CDR3, the DNA is TGCAGTGCTCCTCCCAAGGAGACCCAGTACTTC. Amino acid sequence: CSAPPKETQYF.

V is TRBV5-1 and J is TRBJ1-2, with a tentative D call TRBD1 (5 bases). Trimming took 4 bases from V and 7 from J, leaving 23 bases between them. Germline loops: CDR1 SGHRS, CDR2 YFSETQ. CDR3 length: 16 residues. CDR3 residues: CASSHDTMSGSAGYTF. The CDR3 nucleotides read TGCGCCAGCAGCCACGACACTATGTCAGGGTCTGCTGGCTACACCTTC.

The rearrangement uses TRBV6-6 and TRBJ1-3; D is unresolved. Germline V lookup: CDR1 MNHNY, CDR2 SVGAGI (reference sequence). V gave up 2 bases and J gave up 7 bases, with 9 bases separating them. The CDR3 has 13 amino acids. The CDR3 region is CASSYGVGNTIYF. CDR3 nucleotides: TGTGCCAGCAGTTACGGGGTCGGGAACACCATATATTTT.

The chain uses TRBV29-1 and TRBJ2-1; 7 bases match TRBD2. Germline V CDR1 and CDR2: SQVTM, ANQGSEA. CDR3 length: 14 residues. Trimming took 6 bases from V and 4 from J; bases not matched to a gene: 9. The CDR3 DNA reads as TGCAGCGTGGGTGGGACTACTATTTACAATGAGCAGTTCTTC. It codes for CSVGGTTIYNEQFF.

The chain joins TRBV18 to TRBJ2-5; D not resolved. The germline CDR1 and CDR2 sequences are KGHSH and LQKENI. Between the trimmed V and J ends, which lost 0 bases and 3 bases, there was a span of 8 bases. This CDR3 comprises 14 residues. CDR3 DNA: TGTGCCAGCTCACCACCAACTCAGAAAGAGACCCAGTACTTC. Translating gives CASSPPTQKETQYF.

The chain carries TRBV18 and TRBJ2-6; D perhaps matches TRBD2 (5 bases). CDR1 and CDR2 from the germline V gene are KGHSH and LQKENI. CDR3 length: 13 residues. Trimming left V 2 bases short and J 12 bases short, with 11 bases between. The CDR3 loop is CASSPVSAGVLTF. The CDR3 nucleotides are TGTGCCAGCTCACCAGTCAGCGCGGGCGTCCTGACTTTC.

The chain has TRBV5-1 and TRBJ1-2, with 9 bases fitting TRBD1. With 4 bases clipped from V and 6 bases from J, the junction kept 13 bases outside the gene matches. CDR1 is SGHRS, CDR2 YFSETQ, per germline. This CDR3 has 16 residues. CDR3 sequence (DNA): TGCGCCAGCAGCCTTTTAACCCCGGGGACAGGGAATGGCTACACCTTC. It yields the protein CASSLLTPGTGNGYTF.

The rearrangement joins TRBV7-2 to TRBJ2-7; D gene ambiguous. The CDR3 runs 13 residues. V lost 1 base to trimming and J lost 4 bases, with 8 bases between them. Germline CDR1 is SGHTA and CDR2 is FQGNSA. The CDR3 spells CASSLEPGYEQYF. DNA of the CDR3: TGTGCCAGCAGCTTAGAGCCTGGTTACGAGCAGTACTTC.

The genes are TRBV30 and TRBJ1-2, with 8 positions matching TRBD1. With 1 base clipped from V and 7 bases from J, the junction kept 5 bases outside the gene matches. This CDR3 region has 13 residues. In germline, CDR1 is GTSNPN, CDR2 SVGIG (reference sequence). CDR3 protein: CAWSAGGASGYTF. CDR3 sequence (DNA): TGTGCCTGGAGTGCAGGGGGCGCGAGTGGCTACACCTTC.

V is TRBV9 and J is TRBJ1-4; D gene ambiguous. V lost 4 bases, J lost 5 bases, and 15 bases lay in between. The CDR3 is made up of 15 amino acids. From germline, CDR1 is SGDLS and CDR2 YYNGEE. The CDR3 DNA reads TGTGCCAGCAGCTTAGGGCCGGCGATGAATGAAAAACTGTTTTTT. Translated, it gives CASSLGPAMNEKLFF.

The V gene is TRBV15, the J gene TRBJ2-7; 7 bases map to TRBD1. The CDR3 has 14 residues. CDR1 LNHNV and CDR2 YYDKDF come from the germline V gene (reference sequence). The junction had 3 bases not matched to a gene; V was cut back by 2 bases and J by 2 bases. CDR3 bases: TGTGCCACCAGCAGACCGGGACAGACCTACGAGCAGTACTTC. Its protein is CATSRPGQTYEQYF.

The genes are TRBV4-1 and TRBJ1-2, with a possible D match to TRBD1 (5 bases). V was trimmed by 0 bases and J by 6 bases, leaving 14 bases between them. Per the germline V gene, CDR1 is MGHRA and CDR2 is YSYEKL. CDR3 length: 15 amino acids. CDR3 protein: CASSQEVHRLDGYTF. The DNA of the CDR3 is TGCGCCAGCAGCCAAGAGGTTCACAGGCTCGATGGCTACACCTTC.

The J gene is TRBJ2-7, the V gene TRBV6-5; possible D gene TRBD1, 5 bases. The length of the CDR3 is 15 residues. The V gene's germline CDR1 is MNHEY and CDR2 SVGAGI. V lost 2 bases and J lost 0, with 11 bases in between. The CDR3 bases are TGTGCCAGCAGTTACGACAGTTTTGACTCCTACGAGCAGTACTTC. Amino acids: CASSYDSFDSYEQYF.

The chain employs TRBV7-2 and TRBJ1-1; 9 bases align to TRBD1. The V and J ends lost 5 bases and 9 bases, in that order; junction bases with no gene match: 7. The length of the CDR3 is 13 residues. Germline CDR1 reads SGHTA; CDR2 reads FQGNSA. CDR3 nucleotide sequence: TGTGCCAGCAGCACCCCGGGACAGGGAAAAGCTTTCTTT. This encodes CASSTPGQGKAFF.

The chain couples TRBV27 to TRBJ2-7; D might be TRBD1 or TRBD2, each matching 5 bases. The CDR3 is made up of 13 amino acids. Germline-derived CDR1 and CDR2 are MNHEY and SMNVEV (reference sequence). V was shortened by 6 bases and J by 4 bases, with 13 bases between the two germline ends. The CDR3 DNA follows: TGTGCCAGCAGCCCCGGGGCTCGGTACGAGCAGTACTTC. It encodes CASSPGARYEQYF.

This sequence joins TRBV7-9 and TRBJ1-1; 8 nucleotides match TRBD1. This CDR3 spans 15 amino acids. The V segment lost 3 bases and the J segment 1 base; nucleotides outside the gene matches: 4. Germline-derived CDR1 and CDR2 are SEHNR and FQNEAQ (reference sequence). Here the CDR3 DNA reads TGTGCCAGCAGCTTCGCAGGGGGCGGGAACACTGAAGCTTTCTTT. The encoded protein is CASSFAGGGNTEAFF.

The V gene is TRBV25-1, the J gene TRBJ2-5; 7 nucleotides match TRBD1. V shed 6 bases, J shed 4 bases, and the junction held 8 bases outside the gene matches. CDR1 is MGHDK, CDR2 SYGVNS, per germline. The CDR3 is made up of 14 amino acids. The CDR3 loop reads CASSSGTDLETQYF. The CDR3 DNA is TGTGCCAGCAGCTCCGGGACAGATTTAGAGACCCAGTACTTC.

The chain joins TRBV6-1 to TRBJ1-2; D gene uncertain. The CDR3 covers 16 residues. Per germline, CDR1 MNHNS and CDR2 SASEGT. V lost 6 bases and J lost 0, with 17 bases in between. The CDR3 loop reads CASSRTSGIANYGYTF. In DNA form, the CDR3 reads TGTGCCAGCAGCCGGACCTCGGGGATAGCTAACTATGGCTACACCTTC.

The chain uses TRBV3-1 and TRBJ2-5; 7 bases line up with TRBD1. The J segment lost 5 bases and the V segment lost 5 bases, leaving 5 bases of the junction unmatched. The CDR3 runs 13 residues. The germline V gene has CDR1 LGHDT and CDR2 YNNKEL (reference sequence). In nucleotides, the CDR3 is TGTGCCAGCAGCAACAGGGGTTCGGAGACCCAGTACTTC. It translates to CASSNRGSETQYF.

The chain has TRBV19 and TRBJ2-7; perhaps TRBD1 as D (5 bases). CDR1 is LNHDA, CDR2 SQIVND, per germline (reference sequence). This CDR3 contains 15 residues. V lost 1 base and J 2 bases, leaving 12 bases between the germline ends. As DNA, the CDR3 is TGTGCCAGTAGTATAGTCGGAGCAGGGCCCTACGAGCAGTACTTC. Translation: CASSIVGAGPYEQYF.

This chain connects TRBV29-1 to TRBJ1-2, with D hard to call. There are 9 residues in the CDR3. The germline V gene has CDR1 SQVTM and CDR2 ANQGSEA. Trimming pared 3 bases from V and 7 bases from J, leaving 3 bases between. CDR3: CSVDTGYTF. The CDR3 DNA is TGCAGCGTTGACACTGGCTACACCTTC.

The chain recombines TRBV20-1 with TRBJ1-4; TRBD1 matches 7 bases. The CDR3 has 13 amino acids. The V segment lost 3 bases and the J segment 3 bases; nucleotides outside the gene matches: 1. Germline CDR1 is DFQATT and CDR2 is SNEGSKA (reference sequence). CDR3 region: CSASDRANEKLFF. As DNA, the CDR3 is TGCAGTGCTAGTGACAGGGCTAATGAAAAACTGTTTTTT.

The V gene is TRBV4-1, the J gene TRBJ2-7, with D unclear. CDR3 length equals 16 residues. Germline loops: CDR1 MGHRA, CDR2 YSYEKL. V was shortened by 2 bases and J by 3 bases, with 17 bases between the two germline ends. CDR3 DNA: TGCGCCAGCAGCCAATCAGAGCTAGTACCCCTCTACGAGCAGTACTTC. Translation gives CASSQSELVPLYEQYF.

The chain has TRBV9 and TRBJ2-5; 8 nucleotides line up with TRBD1. Germline loops: CDR1 SGDLS, CDR2 YYNGEE. After removal of 0 bases from V and 2 bases from J, the junction contained 3 bases not matched to a gene. The CDR3 is 15 residues long. The CDR3 here is CASSVARGPQETQYF. CDR3 coding DNA: TGTGCCAGCAGCGTAGCCAGGGGGCCTCAAGAGACCCAGTACTTC.

The chain carries TRBV12-3 or TRBV12-4 and TRBJ2-5; 7 nucleotides align to TRBD2. The V segment lost 5 bases and the J segment 6 bases; nucleotides outside the gene matches: 12. The CDR3 consists of 15 residues. CDR3 nucleotides: TGTGCCAGCAGTCCCCAAGGACTAGTTCAAAAGACCCAGTACTTC. It encodes CASSPQGLVQKTQYF.

V usage is TRBV6-5 and J usage is TRBJ2-5, with TRBD2 identical over 9 bases. Germline V CDR1 and CDR2: MNHEY, SVGAGI. The CDR3 extends over 14 amino acids. J lost 4 bases, V lost 2 bases, and 2 bases had no gene match. In DNA, the CDR3 is TGTGCCAGCAGTTACGGCGGGAGGGTAGAGACCCAGTACTTC. As protein: CASSYGGRVETQYF.

The V and J genes are TRBV29-1 and TRBJ2-5; D is perhaps TRBD1 (5 bases). CDR1 SQVTM and CDR2 ANQGSEA come from the germline V gene. The V end lost 7 bases, the J end lost 5 bases, and 14 bases lay between the germline ends. The CDR3 has 12 amino acids. The CDR3 DNA reads as TGCAGCGGTGAGCAGGGTAGGGAGACCCAGTACTTC. Translation: CSGEQGRETQYF.

The CDR3: CATSSRGGNPYEQYF. The DNA for the CDR3 is TGTGCCACCAGCTCAAGGGGTGGGAACCCCTACGAGCAGTACTTC. The chain joins TRBV15 to TRBJ2-7, with a tentative D call TRBD1 (5 bases). The CDR3 is made up of 15 amino acids. With 5 bases removed from V and 2 bases from J, the gap between germline ends came to 16 bases. The germline CDR1 and CDR2 sequences are LNHNV and YYDKDF (reference sequence).

CDR3 coding DNA: TGTGCCAGCACCTCTTTAGGGACAGTCGAAACGGGTCATGGCTACACCTTC. Translating gives CASTSLGTVETGHGYTF. The chain couples TRBV28 to TRBJ1-2, with TRBD1 matching 7 bases. Germline V gene sequence: CDR1 MDHEN, CDR2 SYDVKM. J was trimmed by 6 bases and V by 7 bases; bases with no gene match: 20. The CDR3 sequence is 17 residues long.